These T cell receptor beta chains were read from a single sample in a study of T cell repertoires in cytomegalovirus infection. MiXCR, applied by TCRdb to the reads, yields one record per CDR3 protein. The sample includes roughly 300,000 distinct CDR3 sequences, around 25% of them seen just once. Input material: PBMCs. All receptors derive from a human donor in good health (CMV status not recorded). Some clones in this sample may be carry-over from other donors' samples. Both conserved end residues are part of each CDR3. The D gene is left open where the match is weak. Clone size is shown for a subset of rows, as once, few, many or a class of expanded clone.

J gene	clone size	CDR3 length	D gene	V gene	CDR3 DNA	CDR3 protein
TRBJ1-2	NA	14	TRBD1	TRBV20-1	TGCAGTGCTAGAGGGTTAGGGGGCAAGTATGGCTACACCTTC	CSARGLGGKYGYTF
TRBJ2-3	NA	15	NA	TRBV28	TGTGCCAGCAGTCGAACGGGACCCAGCACAGATACGCAGTATTTT	CASSRTGPSTDTQYF
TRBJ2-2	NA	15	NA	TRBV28	TGTGCCAGCAGTTCTTCTAGCGCCGGCACCGGGGAGCTGTTTTTT	CASSSSSAGTGELFF
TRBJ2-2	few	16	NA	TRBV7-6	TGTGCCAGCAGCCGGATTACGGGGTCGAACACCGGGGAGCTGTTTTTT	CASSRITGSNTGELFF
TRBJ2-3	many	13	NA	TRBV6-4	TGTGCCAGCAGTGACGGGAGCACAGATACGCAGTATTTT	CASSDGSTDTQYF
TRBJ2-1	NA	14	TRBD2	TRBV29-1	TGCAGCGTTGCTGGGACTAGCGTGAACAATGAGCAGTTCTTC	CSVAGTSVNNEQFF
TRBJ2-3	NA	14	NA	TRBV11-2	TGTGCCAGCAGGCCACCGTGGGGCACAGATACGCAGTATTTT	CASRPPWGTDTQYF
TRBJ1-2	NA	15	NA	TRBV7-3	TGTGCCAGCAGCCCTCAAGGGGGGGCTGGCTATGGCTACACCTTC	CASSPQGGAGYGYTF
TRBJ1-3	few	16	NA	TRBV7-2	TGTGCCAGCAGCTCCTACCCGGGAATCTCTGGAAACACCATATATTTT	CASSSYPGISGNTIYF
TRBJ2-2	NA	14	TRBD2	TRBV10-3	TGTGCCATCAGCGGCGGGGGGGCCGGTGGGGAGCTGTTTTTT	CAISGGGAGGELFF
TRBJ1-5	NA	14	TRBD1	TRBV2	TGTGCCAGCGGACAGGACCATAGCAATCAGCCCCAGCATTTT	CASGQDHSNQPQHF
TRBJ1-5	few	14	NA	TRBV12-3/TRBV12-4	TGTGCCAGCACCCACGGAGGGGGCAATCAGCCCCAGCATTTT	CASTHGGGNQPQHF
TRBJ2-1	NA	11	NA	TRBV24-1	TGTGCCACCAGTGACAGTTGGGACCAGTTCTTC	CATSDSWDQFF
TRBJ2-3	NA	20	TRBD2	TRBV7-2	TGTGCCAGCAGGGGCTCAAGACTAGCGGGAGGGAGGAATATTATTGATACGCAGTATTTT	CASRGSRLAGGRNIIDTQYF
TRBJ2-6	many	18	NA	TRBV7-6	TGTGCCAGCAGCACACTTTATCGTGACCGGGGGAGGGGGAACGTCCTGACTTTC	CASSTLYRDRGRGNVLTF
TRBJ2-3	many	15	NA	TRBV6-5	TGTGCCAGCAGTTACTCGACGGTCAGAGCAGATACGCAGTATTTT	CASSYSTVRADTQYF
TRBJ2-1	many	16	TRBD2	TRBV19	TGTGCCAGTAGTAGGACTATGGCGGGAGGGAGAAATGAGCAGTTCTTC	CASSRTMAGGRNEQFF
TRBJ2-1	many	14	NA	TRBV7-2	TGTGCCAGCAGCTCTTATTATACTCGGGGGGAGCAGTTCTTC	CASSSYYTRGEQFF
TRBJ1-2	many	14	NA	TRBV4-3	TGCGCCAGCAGCCAAGATTGGCAGCACTATGGCTACACCTTC	CASSQDWQHYGYTF
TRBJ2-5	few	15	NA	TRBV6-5	TGTGCCAGCAGTTACTTGGGTGGGGGAGCGGAGACCCAGTACTTC	CASSYLGGGAETQYF
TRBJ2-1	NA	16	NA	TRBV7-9	TGTGCCAGCAGCTCGACTCGGGAGAGGGAAGACAATGAGCAGTTCTTC	CASSSTREREDNEQFF
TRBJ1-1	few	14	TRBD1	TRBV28	TGTGCCAGCATATCTGGGACAGGGACCACTGAAGCTTTCTTT	CASISGTGTTEAFF
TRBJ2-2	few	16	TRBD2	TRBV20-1	TGCAGTGCTAGGGCCAGGGGACTAGCGGGGGGGGGGGAGCTGTTTTTT	CSARARGLAGGGELFF
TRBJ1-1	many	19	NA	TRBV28	TGTGCCAGCAGTTTAATGCGTGACTTGGGGCGGGAAGGGAGCACTGAAGCTTTCTTT	CASSLMRDLGREGSTEAFF
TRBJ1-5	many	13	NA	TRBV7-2	TGTGCCAGCAGCTTAGCAGTTGGGCAGCCCCAGCATTTT	CASSLAVGQPQHF
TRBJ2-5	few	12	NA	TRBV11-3	TGTGCCAGCAGCCGGGGGTCCGAGACCCAGTACTTC	CASSRGSETQYF
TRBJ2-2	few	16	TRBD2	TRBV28	TGTGCCAGCAAAGTACGGGGGGGCCCCGACACCGGGGAGCTGTTTTTT	CASKVRGGPDTGELFF
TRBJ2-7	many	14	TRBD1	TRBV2	TGTGCCAGCAACGTACAGGGGTCCTCCTACGAGCAGTACTTC	CASNVQGSSYEQYF
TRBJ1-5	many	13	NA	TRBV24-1	TGTGCCACCAGTGATCCACAAGGCCAGCCCCAGCATTTT	CATSDPQGQPQHF
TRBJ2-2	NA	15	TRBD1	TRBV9	TGTGCCAGCAGGCCGGGACAGCAGAACACCGGGGAGCTGTTTTTT	CASRPGQQNTGELFF
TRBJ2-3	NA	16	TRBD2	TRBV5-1	TGCGCCAGCTGCCGGGGGACTAGCGGGAGCACAGATACGCAGTATTTT	CASCRGTSGSTDTQYF
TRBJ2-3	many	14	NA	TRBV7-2	TGTGCCAGCAGCTTAGTAGCCTTTTCAGATACGCAGTATTTT	CASSLVAFSDTQYF
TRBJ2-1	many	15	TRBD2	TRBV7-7	TGTGCCAGCAGCCGGACTAGCGGGAGATTCAATGAGCAGTTCTTC	CASSRTSGRFNEQFF
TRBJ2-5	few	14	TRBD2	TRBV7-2	TGTGCCAGCAGCTTAGCACTAGCGGTAGAGACCCAGTACTTC	CASSLALAVETQYF
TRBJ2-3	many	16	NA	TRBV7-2	TGTGCCAGCAGCTTAGGCCCCAAAGTTAGCACAGATACGCAGTATTTT	CASSLGPKVSTDTQYF
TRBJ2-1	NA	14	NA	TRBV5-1	TGCGCCAGCAGCGCGCAATACTTGACGGATGAGCAGTTCTTC	CASSAQYLTDEQFF
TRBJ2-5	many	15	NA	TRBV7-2	TGTGCCAGCAGCTCACAAGGGCAGGGTTTGGAGACCCAGTACTTC	CASSSQGQGLETQYF
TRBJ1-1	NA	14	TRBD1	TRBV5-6	TGTGCCAGCAGCTTACCGGGGACAGGGGGGATGGCTTTCTTT	CASSLPGTGGMAFF
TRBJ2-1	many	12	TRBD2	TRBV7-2	TGTGCCAGCAGCGTCCAGCGGGGGGATTCGTTCTTC	CASSVQRGDSFF
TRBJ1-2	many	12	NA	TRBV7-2	TGTGCCATTAGAACCTCGAACTATGGCTACACCTTC	CAIRTSNYGYTF